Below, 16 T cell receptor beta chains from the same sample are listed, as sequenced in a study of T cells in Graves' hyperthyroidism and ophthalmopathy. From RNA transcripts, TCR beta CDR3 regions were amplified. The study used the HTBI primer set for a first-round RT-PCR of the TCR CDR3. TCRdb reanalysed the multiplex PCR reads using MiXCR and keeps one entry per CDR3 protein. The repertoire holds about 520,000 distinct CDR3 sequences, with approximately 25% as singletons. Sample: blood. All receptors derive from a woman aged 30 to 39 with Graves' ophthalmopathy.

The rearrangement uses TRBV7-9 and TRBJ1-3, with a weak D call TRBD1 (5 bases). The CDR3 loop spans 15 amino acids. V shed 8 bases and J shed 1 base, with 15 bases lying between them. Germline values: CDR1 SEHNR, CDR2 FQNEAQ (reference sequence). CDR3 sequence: CASVIGQPSGNTIYF. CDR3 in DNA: TGTGCCAGCGTAATTGGACAACCTTCTGGAAACACCATATATTTT.

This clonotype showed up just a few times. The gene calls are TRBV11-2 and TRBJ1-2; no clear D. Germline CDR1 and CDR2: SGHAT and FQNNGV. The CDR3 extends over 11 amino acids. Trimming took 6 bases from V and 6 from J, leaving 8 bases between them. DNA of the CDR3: TGTGCCAGCAGTGCAGAGGATGGCTACACCTTC. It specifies CASSAEDGYTF.

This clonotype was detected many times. CDR3 sequence reads: CAWSASWRGQETQYF. As DNA, the CDR3 is TGTGCCTGGAGCGCCAGTTGGCGGGGACAAGAGACCCAGTACTTC. J is TRBJ2-5 and V is TRBV30; perhaps TRBD2 as D (6 bases). This CDR3 comprises 15 residues. The V gene's germline CDR1 is GTSNPN and CDR2 SVGIG (reference sequence). Deletions cut 3 bases from V and 2 bases from J, with 16 bases between.

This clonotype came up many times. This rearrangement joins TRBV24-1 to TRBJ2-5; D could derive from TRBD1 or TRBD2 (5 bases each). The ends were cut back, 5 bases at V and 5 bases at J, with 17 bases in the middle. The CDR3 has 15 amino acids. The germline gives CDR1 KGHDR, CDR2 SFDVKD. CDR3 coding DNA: TGTGCCACCAGTGCCCGGGACGGAGGTCTCGAGACCCAGTACTTC. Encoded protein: CATSARDGGLETQYF.

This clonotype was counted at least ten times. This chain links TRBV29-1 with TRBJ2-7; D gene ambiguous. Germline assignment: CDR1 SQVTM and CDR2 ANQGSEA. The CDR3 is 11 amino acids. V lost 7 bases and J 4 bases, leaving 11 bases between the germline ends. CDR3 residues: CSAEGQYEQYF. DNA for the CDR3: TGCAGCGCAGAAGGGCAGTACGAGCAGTACTTC.

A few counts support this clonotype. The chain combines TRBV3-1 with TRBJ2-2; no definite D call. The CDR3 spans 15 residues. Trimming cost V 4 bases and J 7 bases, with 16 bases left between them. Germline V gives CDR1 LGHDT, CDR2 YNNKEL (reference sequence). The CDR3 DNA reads TGTGCCAGCAGCCCTTCCGGGTGTGCGCACGGGGAGCTGTTTTTT. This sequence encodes CASSPSGCAHGELFF.

Here the CDR3 reads CASRDIGSNQPQHF. CDR3 nucleotides: TGCGCCAGCCGGGACATCGGGAGCAATCAGCCCCAGCATTTT. This chain joins TRBV4-1 and TRBJ1-5, with D maybe TRBD1 (6 bases). The CDR3 sequence is 14 residues long. The V gene lost 8 bases and the J gene lost 1 base, with 12 bases spanning the gap. Germline lookup yields CDR1 MGHRA and CDR2 YSYEKL.

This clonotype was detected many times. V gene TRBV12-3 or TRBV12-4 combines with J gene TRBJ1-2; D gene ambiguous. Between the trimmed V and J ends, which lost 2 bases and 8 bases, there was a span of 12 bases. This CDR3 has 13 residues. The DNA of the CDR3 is TGTGCCAGCAGTTTACCGGCGTTTCGGGGCTACACCTTC. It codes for CASSLPAFRGYTF.

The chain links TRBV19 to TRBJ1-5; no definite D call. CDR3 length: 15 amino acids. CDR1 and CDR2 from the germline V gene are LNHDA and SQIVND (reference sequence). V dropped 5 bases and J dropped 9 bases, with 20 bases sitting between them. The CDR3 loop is CASSPPEGRGRPQHF. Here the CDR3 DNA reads TGTGCCAGTAGTCCCCCAGAAGGGCGCGGACGGCCCCAGCATTTT.

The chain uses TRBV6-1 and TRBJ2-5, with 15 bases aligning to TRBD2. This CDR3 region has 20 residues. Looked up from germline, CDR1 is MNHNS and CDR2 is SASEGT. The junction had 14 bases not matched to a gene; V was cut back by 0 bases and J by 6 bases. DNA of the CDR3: TGTGCCAGCAGTGAAGCCTATAGAGGACTAGCGGGAGGGCCGGGGAAGACCCAGTACTTC. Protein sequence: CASSEAYRGLAGGPGKTQYF.

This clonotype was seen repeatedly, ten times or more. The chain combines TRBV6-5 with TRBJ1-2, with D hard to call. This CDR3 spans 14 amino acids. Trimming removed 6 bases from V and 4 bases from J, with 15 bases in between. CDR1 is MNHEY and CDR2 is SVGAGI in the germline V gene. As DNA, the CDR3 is TGTGCCAGCAGGGCTGCCGAGGGCCGCTATGGCTACACCTTC. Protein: CASRAAEGRYGYTF.

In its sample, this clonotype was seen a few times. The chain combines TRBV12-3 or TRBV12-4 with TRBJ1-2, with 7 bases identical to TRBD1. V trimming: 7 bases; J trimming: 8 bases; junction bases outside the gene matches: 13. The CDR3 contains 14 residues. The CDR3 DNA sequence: TGTGCCAGCACCCAGGTTGCCAGGGGGTACGGCTACACCTTC. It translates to CASTQVARGYGYTF.

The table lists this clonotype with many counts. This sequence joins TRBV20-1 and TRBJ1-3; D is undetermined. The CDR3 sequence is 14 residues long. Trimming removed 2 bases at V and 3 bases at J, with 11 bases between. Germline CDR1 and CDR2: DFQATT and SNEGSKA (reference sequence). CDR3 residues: CSARLAQNGNTIYF. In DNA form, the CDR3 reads TGCAGTGCTAGACTGGCGCAGAATGGAAACACCATATATTTT.

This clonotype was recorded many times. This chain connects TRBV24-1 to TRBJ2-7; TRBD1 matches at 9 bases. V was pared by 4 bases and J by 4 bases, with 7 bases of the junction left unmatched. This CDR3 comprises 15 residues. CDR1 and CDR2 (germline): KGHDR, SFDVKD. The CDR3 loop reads CATSETGTGRYEQYF. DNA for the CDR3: TGTGCCACCAGTGAAACCGGGACAGGGCGGTACGAGCAGTACTTC.

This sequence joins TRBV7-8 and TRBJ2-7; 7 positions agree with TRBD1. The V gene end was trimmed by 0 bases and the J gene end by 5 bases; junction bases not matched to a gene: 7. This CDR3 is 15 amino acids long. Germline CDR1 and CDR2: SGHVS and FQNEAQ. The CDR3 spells CASSLAETGINEQYF. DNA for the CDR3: TGTGCCAGCAGCTTAGCGGAGACAGGGATCAACGAGCAGTACTTC.

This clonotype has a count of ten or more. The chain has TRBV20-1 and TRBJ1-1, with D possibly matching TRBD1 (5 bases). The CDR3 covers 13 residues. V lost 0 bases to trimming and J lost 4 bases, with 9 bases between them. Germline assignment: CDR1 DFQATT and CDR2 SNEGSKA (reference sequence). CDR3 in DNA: TGCAGTGCTAGAGACAGGGTGGCCACTGAAGCTTTCTTT. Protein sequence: CSARDRVATEAFF.